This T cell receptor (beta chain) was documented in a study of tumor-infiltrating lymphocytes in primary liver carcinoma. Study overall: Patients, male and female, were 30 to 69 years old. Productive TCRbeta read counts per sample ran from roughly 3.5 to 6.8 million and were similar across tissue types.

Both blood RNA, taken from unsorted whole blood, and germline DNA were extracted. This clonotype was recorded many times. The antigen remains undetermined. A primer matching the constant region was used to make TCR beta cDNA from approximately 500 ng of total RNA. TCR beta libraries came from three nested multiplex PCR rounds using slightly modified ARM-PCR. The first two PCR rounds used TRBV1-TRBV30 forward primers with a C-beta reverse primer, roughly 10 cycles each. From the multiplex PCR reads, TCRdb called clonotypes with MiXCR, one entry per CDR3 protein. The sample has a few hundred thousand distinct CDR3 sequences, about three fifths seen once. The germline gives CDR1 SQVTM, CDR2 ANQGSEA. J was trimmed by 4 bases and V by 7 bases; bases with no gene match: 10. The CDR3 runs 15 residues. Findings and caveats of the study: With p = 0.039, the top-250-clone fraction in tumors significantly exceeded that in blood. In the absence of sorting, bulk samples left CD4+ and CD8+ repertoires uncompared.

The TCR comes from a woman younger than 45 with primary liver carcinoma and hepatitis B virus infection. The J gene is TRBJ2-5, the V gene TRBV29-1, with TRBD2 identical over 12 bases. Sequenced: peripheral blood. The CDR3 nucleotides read TGCAGCGCCTTAAGACTAGCGGGAGAGGGAGAGACCCAGTACTTC. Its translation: CSALRLAGEGETQYF.